The present TCR beta chain was sequenced within a study of graft-versus-host responses after intestinal transplantation. Study background: Recipients across the board were started on anti-thymocyte globulin induction, then kept on tacrolimus and steroids for about three years.

The CDR3 has 13 residues. CDR1 is LGHNT and CDR2 is FRNRAP in the germline V gene. V gave up 4 bases and J gave up 0 bases, with 6 bases separating them. Profiled with immunoSEQ multiplex PCR; TCRdb holds only in-frame clones, not every one. The sample includes under 150,000 clones, 85% to 95% seen only once; the top ten take about 0.11%. This clone was counted only a few times. Antigen unknown. V gene TRBV12-5 combines with J gene TRBJ1-1; unclear D gene. This TCR was sampled from a human donor who received an intestinal transplant. This material consisted of unstimulated CD4+ T cells sorted from spleen or lymph node cells, taken before intestinal transplant. CDR3 sequence: CASGSEMNTEAFF. CDR3 DNA: TGTGCTAGTGGTTCCGAGATGAACACTGAAGCTTTCTTT.